The 10 T cell receptor beta chains in this list originate from one sample, sequenced in a study of T cell responses to AZD1222 COVID-19 vaccine. Generated by immunoSEQ multiplex PCR, the TCRdb table keeps only in-frame clones and is missing some. This table has under 200,000 clones, around nine tenths appearing once. The sample in question was peripheral blood, obtained 28 days after the second AZD1222 dose. Receptors originate from an adult who received the AZD1222 COVID-19 vaccine.

The chain employs TRBV11-1 and TRBJ2-7; D is unclear. CDR3 length: 12 residues. V was trimmed by 5 bases and J by 4 bases, leaving 9 bases between them. Germline V gives CDR1 SGHAT, CDR2 FQDESV (reference sequence). The CDR3 bases are TGTGCCAGCAGCGTGTACGGGTACGAGCAGTACTTC. Protein sequence: CASSVYGYEQYF.

This clone was seen just once. The CDR3 loop is CASSREGMNTEAFF. CDR3 sequence (DNA): TGTGCCAGTAGTAGGGAGGGGATGAACACTGAAGCTTTCTTT. The gene calls are TRBV19 and TRBJ1-1; maybe TRBD1 (5 bases). Germline V lookup: CDR1 LNHDA, CDR2 SQIVND (reference sequence). The length of the CDR3 is 14 residues. V dropped 4 bases and J dropped 0 bases, with 9 bases sitting between them.

The J gene is TRBJ2-7, the V gene TRBV7-2, with a weak D call TRBD2 (5 bases). Germline V CDR1 and CDR2: SGHTA, FQGNSA. With 1 base removed from V and 5 bases from J, the gap between germline ends came to 18 bases. The CDR3 length is 16 residues. The CDR3 nucleotides read TGTGCCAGCAGCTTAGATGGAGGCAACAATCAGGACGAGCAGTACTTC. Translating it yields CASSLDGGNNQDEQYF.

The chain recombines TRBV5-1 with TRBJ2-3; D is ambiguous. Between the trimmed V and J ends, which lost 0 bases and 6 bases, there was a span of 5 bases. This CDR3 region has 12 residues. The germline CDR1 and CDR2 sequences are SGHRS and YFSETQ. As DNA, the CDR3 is TGCGCCAGCAGCTTGGCCCTCGATACGCAGTATTTT. This translates into CASSLALDTQYF.

The chain recombines TRBV5-5 with TRBJ1-2; unclear D gene. With 3 bases removed from V and 3 bases from J, the gap between germline ends came to 12 bases. CDR1 SGHKS and CDR2 YYEKEE come from the germline V gene (reference sequence). This CDR3 is 14 amino acids long. The CDR3 DNA is TGTGCCAGCAGCTCCGGGTCCTGGGACTATGGCTACACCTTC. Translated, it gives CASSSGSWDYGYTF. Filled out from reference TRBV5-5 and TRBJ1-2, the complete variable domain reads DAGVTQSPTHLIKTRGQQVTLRCSPISGHKSVSWYQQVLGQGPQFIFQYYEKEERGRGNFPDRFSARQFPNYSSELNVNALLLGDSALYLCASSSGSWDYGYTFGSGTRLTVV.

V is TRBV24-1 and J is TRBJ2-3; 13 bases match TRBD2. Germline loops: CDR1 KGHDR, CDR2 SFDVKD. The length of the CDR3 is 18 residues. The ends lost 3 bases at V and 2 bases at J; junction bases unmatched: 7. CDR3 sequence reads: CATSDPQGLAGTTDTQYF. The CDR3 region has the DNA TGTGCCACCAGTGATCCTCAGGGACTAGCGGGGACCACAGATACGCAGTATTTT.

The V gene is TRBV19, the J gene TRBJ2-2; 8 nucleotides agree with TRBD2. Losses at the gene ends were 7 bases for V and 4 bases for J; bases not matched to a gene: 14. The germline CDR1 and CDR2 sequences are LNHDA and SQIVND (reference sequence). The CDR3 is 17 residues long. The CDR3 here is CASNPPTGGVGTGELFF. For the CDR3, the DNA is TGTGCCAGTAACCCCCCGACGGGGGGGGTTGGCACCGGGGAGCTGTTTTTT. The whole variable domain, filled in from reference TRBV19 and TRBJ2-2, reads DGGITQSPKYLFRKEGQNVTLSCEQNLNHDAMYWYRQDPGQGLRLIYYSQIVNDFQKGDIAEGYSVSREKKESFPLTVTSAQKNPTAFYLCASNPPTGGVGTGELFFGEGSRLTVL.

This chain links TRBV5-1 with TRBJ1-1; 8 bases align to TRBD1. This CDR3 has 15 residues. Germline-derived CDR1 and CDR2 are SGHRS and YFSETQ. The V gene end was trimmed by 4 bases and the J gene end by 4 bases; junction bases not matched to a gene: 9. This CDR3 is CASSDGQGRFTEAFF. Written as DNA, the CDR3 is TGCGCCAGCAGCGATGGACAGGGTAGGTTCACTGAAGCTTTCTTT.

The J gene is TRBJ2-7, the V gene TRBV12-3 or TRBV12-4; 8 bases agree with TRBD2. This CDR3 spans 13 amino acids. The trim removed 5 bases at V and 4 bases at J, leaving 4 bases unmatched. CDR3 in amino acids: CASSKRERYEQYF. The CDR3 DNA reads as TGTGCCAGCAGTAAGCGGGAGAGGTACGAGCAGTACTTC.

This sequence joins TRBV5-4 and TRBJ2-1; a weak D match, TRBD1 (5 bases). This CDR3 has 13 amino acids. Germline V lookup: CDR1 SGHNT, CDR2 YYREEE (reference sequence). Trimming stripped 2 bases from V and 9 bases from J, with 12 bases between. For the CDR3, the DNA is TGTGCCAGCAGCTTCCCAGGGCCTGGTGAGCAGTTCTTC. It codes for CASSFPGPGEQFF. The whole variable domain, filled in from reference TRBV5-4 and TRBJ2-1, reads ETGVTQSPTHLIKTRGQQVTLRCSSQSGHNTVSWYQQALGQGPQFIFQYYREEENGRGNFPPRFSGLQFPNYSSELNVNALELDDSALYLCASSFPGPGEQFFGPGTRLTVL.